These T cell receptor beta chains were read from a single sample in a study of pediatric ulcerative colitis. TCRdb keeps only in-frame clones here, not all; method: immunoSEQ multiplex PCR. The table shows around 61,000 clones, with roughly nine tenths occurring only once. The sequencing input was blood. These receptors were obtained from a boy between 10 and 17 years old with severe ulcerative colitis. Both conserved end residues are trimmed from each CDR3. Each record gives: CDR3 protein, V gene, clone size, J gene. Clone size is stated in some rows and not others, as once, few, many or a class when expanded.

ASNLGGADTQY TRBV9 . TRBJ2-3
ASSSGLAAYNEQF TRBV6-5 . TRBJ2-1
ASSIAGWETQY TRBV27 . TRBJ2-5
ASSELSLTPFSGYT TRBV6-1 . TRBJ1-2
ASSSVLASSYEQY TRBV5-6 . TRBJ2-7
ASGLVPEDTQY TRBV12-5 . TRBJ2-3
ASSLSAGPSYEQY TRBV5-4 . TRBJ2-7
ARDPSYSGSDEQY TRBV12-2 . TRBJ2-7
ASSFDRYYNEQF TRBV5-6 . TRBJ2-1
ASSPTGNTEAF TRBV6-6 . TRBJ1-1
ASSLGQGKLEGYT TRBV5-5 . TRBJ1-2
ASSERRGPGELF TRBV6-1 . TRBJ2-2
ASSSGPRTDTQY TRBV19 . TRBJ2-3
ASSLLNTGELF TRBV27 once TRBJ2-2
ASSLEPGQVYGYT TRBV5-5 . TRBJ1-2
ASSLTGHTYEQY TRBV27 . TRBJ2-7
ATRLDTDTQY TRBV10-2 . TRBJ2-3
ASSHSGSYNEQF TRBV7-6 . TRBJ2-1
AWSVLVSEQY TRBV30 . TRBJ2-7
ASSYTGQGSEQY TRBV6-6 few TRBJ2-7
ASSDGESPYNEQF TRBV10-1 . TRBJ2-1
ASTRGGATYTDTQY TRBV9 . TRBJ2-3
ASSTGGDTQY TRBV7-9 . TRBJ2-3
SVNGDSDTDTQY TRBV29-1 . TRBJ2-3
AWSTGSSYNEQF TRBV30 . TRBJ2-1
ASSRDRDSYYEQY TRBV4-2 . TRBJ2-7
SVDVALARLDTQY TRBV29-1 . TRBJ2-3
ASSLGYSGRPEQF TRBV7-9 few TRBJ2-1
ASSTGLAGGYNEQF TRBV7-9 once TRBJ2-1
ASGEGGRGEQF TRBV12-5 . TRBJ2-1
ASSQAGLAGEQY TRBV14 . TRBJ2-7
ASSSAGQGAYEQY TRBV5-1 . TRBJ2-7
ASSQVGGYNEQF TRBV6-6 . TRBJ2-1
SASYVQY TRBV20-1 . TRBJ2-7
ASSGGSGRGTDTQY TRBV11-1 . TRBJ2-3
ASSWDGHLNYGYT TRBV5-4 . TRBJ1-2
ASSDPLVAGVAPDTQY TRBV6-1 . TRBJ2-3
AWSVDSYYGYT TRBV30 few TRBJ1-2
ASSFAGTVVNEQY TRBV5-1 . TRBJ2-7
ASSQESVYQPQH TRBV4-2 . TRBJ1-5
ASSSGQGGSPLH TRBV7-9 . TRBJ1-6
ASSGLAGATGELF TRBV6-1 . TRBJ2-2
ASSHYAGDSYNEQF TRBV7-6 once TRBJ2-1
ASSIPTTGRQPQH TRBV19 . TRBJ1-5
ASSTTTDYGYT TRBV11-2 . TRBJ1-2
ATSRDNAGQRAGELF TRBV15 . TRBJ2-2
SGINYNEQF TRBV29-1 . TRBJ2-1
ASSDGQGAGTEAF TRBV5-1 . TRBJ1-1
ASSPQDGGGYEQY TRBV18 once TRBJ2-7
ASRVTPQETQY TRBV5-1 . TRBJ2-5
ASSLGLAGGGYQETQY TRBV11-2 . TRBJ2-5
ASSIGGVAGLNEQF TRBV19 . TRBJ2-1
ASSLDTGRYNEQF TRBV11-3 . TRBJ2-1
ASSQLPGQAYLDTQY TRBV4-1 . TRBJ2-3
ASSWSLANEQF TRBV5-1 . TRBJ2-1
ASSLVPSTNEKLF TRBV11-2 . TRBJ1-4